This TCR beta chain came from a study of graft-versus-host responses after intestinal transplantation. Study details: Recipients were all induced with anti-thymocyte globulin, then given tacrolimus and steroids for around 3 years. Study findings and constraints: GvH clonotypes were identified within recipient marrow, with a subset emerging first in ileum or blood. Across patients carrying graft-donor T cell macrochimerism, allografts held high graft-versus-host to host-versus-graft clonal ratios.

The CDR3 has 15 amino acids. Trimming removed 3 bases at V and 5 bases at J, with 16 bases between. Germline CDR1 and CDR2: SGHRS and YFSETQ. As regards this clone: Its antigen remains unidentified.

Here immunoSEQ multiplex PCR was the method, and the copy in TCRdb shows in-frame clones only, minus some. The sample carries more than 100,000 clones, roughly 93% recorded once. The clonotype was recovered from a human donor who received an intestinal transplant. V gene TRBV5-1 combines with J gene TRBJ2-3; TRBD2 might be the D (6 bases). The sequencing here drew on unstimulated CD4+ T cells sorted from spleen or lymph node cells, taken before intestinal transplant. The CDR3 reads CASSSRPGAQDTQYF. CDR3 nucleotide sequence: TGCGCCAGCAGCTCGAGACCGGGAGCCCAAGATACGCAGTATTTT.